In this sample, the clone carrying this T cell receptor (beta chain) turned up a few times. The data belong to a study of identical twins. V lost 4 bases, J lost 0 bases, and 11 bases lay in between. This CDR3 region has 15 residues. Looked up from germline, CDR1 is SGHRS and CDR2 is YFSETQ. TCRdb reprocessed the 5' RACE reads via MiXCR and lists one record per CDR3 protein. The sample has some 330,000 distinct CDR3 sequences, 8.5% to 10% seen once. The material sequenced was naive T cells sorted from blood. The TCR was taken from a woman aged 50 to 60 in good health. The genes are TRBV5-1 and TRBJ1-3; possibly TRBD1 for D (5 bases). The CDR3 DNA reads TGCGCCAGCAGCCTCTCAGGGCTCTCTGGAAACACCATATATTTT. Translating gives CASSLSGLSGNTIYF.